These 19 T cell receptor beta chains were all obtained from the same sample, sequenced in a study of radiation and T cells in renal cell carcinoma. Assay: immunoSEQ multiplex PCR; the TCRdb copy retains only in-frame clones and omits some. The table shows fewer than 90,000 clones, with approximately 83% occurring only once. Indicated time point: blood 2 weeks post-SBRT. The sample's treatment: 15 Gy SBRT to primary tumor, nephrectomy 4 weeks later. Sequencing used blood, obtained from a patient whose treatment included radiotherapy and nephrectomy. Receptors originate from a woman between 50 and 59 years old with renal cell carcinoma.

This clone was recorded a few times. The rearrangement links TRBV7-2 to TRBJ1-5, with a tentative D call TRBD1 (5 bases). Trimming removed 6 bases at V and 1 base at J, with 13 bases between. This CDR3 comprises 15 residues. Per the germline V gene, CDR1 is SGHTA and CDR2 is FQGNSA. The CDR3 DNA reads TGTGCCAGCAGTCGGCAGGGTGCGAGCAATCAGCCCCAGCATTTT. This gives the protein CASSRQGASNQPQHF.

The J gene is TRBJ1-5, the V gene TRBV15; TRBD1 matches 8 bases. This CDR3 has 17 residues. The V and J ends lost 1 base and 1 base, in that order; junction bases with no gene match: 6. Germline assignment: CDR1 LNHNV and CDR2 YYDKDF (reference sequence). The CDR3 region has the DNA TGTGCCACCAGCAGAGGTCGGACAGGGCGCAGCAATCAGCCCCAGCATTTT. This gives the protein CATSRGRTGRSNQPQHF.

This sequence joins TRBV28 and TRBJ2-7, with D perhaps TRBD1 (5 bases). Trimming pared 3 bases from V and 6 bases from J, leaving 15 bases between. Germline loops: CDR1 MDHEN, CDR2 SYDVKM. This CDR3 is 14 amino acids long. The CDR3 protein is CASSFVQGLSEQYF. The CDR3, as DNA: TGTGCCAGCAGTTTTGTTCAGGGTCTCAGCGAGCAGTACTTC.

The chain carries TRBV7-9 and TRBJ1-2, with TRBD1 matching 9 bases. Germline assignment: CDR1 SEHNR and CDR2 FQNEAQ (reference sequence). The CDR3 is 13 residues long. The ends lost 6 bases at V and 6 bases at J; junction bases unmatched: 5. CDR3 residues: CASRQGATNGYTF. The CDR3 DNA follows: TGTGCCAGCAGACAGGGGGCGACGAATGGCTACACCTTC. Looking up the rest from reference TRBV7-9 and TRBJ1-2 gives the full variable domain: DTGVSQNPRHKITKRGQNVTFRCDPISEHNRLYWYRQTLGQGPEFLTYFQNEAQLEKSRLLSDRFSAERPKGSFSTLEIQRTEQGDSAMYLCASRQGATNGYTFGSGTRLTVV.

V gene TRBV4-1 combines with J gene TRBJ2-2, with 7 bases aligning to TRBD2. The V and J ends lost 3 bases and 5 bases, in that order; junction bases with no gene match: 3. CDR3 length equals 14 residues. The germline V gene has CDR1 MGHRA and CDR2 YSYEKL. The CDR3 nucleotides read TGCGCCAGCAGCCAGTGGGGGGGGACCGGGGAGCTGTTTTTT. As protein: CASSQWGGTGELFF.

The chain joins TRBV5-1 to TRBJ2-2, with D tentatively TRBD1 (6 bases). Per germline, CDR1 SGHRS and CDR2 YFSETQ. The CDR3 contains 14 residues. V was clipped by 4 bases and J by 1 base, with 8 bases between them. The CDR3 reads CASSPGQNTGELFF. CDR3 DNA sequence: TGCGCCAGCAGCCCGGGACAGAACACCGGGGAGCTGTTTTTT.

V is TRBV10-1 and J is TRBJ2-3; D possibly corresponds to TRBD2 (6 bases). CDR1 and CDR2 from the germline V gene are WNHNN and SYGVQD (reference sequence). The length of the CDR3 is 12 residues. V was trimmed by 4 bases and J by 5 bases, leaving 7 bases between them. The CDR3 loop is CASSGGGDTQYF. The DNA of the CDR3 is TGCGCCAGCAGTGGGGGAGGAGATACGCAGTATTTT.

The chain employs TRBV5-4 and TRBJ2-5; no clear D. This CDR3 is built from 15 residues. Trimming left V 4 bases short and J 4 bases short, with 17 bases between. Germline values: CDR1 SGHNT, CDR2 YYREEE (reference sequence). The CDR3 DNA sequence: TGTGCCAGCAGCCCGGGCCCCTCAAGAGGAGAGACCCAGTACTTC. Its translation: CASSPGPSRGETQYF.

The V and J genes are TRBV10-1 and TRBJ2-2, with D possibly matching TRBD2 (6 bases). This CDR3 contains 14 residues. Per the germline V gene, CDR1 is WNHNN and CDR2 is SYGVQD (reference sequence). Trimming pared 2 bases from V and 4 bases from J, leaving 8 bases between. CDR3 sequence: CASSEGGVTGELFF. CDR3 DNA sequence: TGCGCCAGCAGTGAGGGAGGGGTCACCGGGGAGCTGTTTTTT.

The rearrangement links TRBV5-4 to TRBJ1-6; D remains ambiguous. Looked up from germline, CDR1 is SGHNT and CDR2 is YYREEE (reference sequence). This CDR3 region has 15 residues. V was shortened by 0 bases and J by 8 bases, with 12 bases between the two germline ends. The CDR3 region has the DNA TGTGCCAGCAGCTTGGATCTAAGTTTGGATTCACCCCTCCACTTT. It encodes CASSLDLSLDSPLHF.

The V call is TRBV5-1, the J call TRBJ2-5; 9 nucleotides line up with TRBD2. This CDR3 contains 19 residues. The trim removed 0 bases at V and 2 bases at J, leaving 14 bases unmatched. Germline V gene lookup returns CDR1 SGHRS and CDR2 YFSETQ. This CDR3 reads CASSLGLAVGPLLQETQYF. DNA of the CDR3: TGCGCCAGCAGCTTGGGACTAGCGGTAGGCCCCCTCCTTCAAGAGACCCAGTACTTC.

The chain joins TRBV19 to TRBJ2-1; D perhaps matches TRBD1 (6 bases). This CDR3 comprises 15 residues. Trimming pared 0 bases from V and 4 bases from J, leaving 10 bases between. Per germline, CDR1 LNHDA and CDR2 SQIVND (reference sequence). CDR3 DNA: TGTGCCAGTAGTATAGACAGGGGAATGTACAATGAGCAGTTCTTC. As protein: CASSIDRGMYNEQFF.

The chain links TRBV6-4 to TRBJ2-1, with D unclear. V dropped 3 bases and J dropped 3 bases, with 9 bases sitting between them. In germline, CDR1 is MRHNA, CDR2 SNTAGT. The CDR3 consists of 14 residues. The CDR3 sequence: CASSEDPFYNEQFF. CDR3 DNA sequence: TGTGCCAGCAGTGAGGACCCTTTCTACAATGAGCAGTTCTTC.

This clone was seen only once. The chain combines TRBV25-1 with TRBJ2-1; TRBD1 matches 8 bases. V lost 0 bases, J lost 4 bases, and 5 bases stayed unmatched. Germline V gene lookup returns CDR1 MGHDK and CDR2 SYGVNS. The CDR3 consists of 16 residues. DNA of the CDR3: TGTGCCAGCAGTGAATATATGCGACAGGGGTACAATGAGCAGTTCTTC. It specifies CASSEYMRQGYNEQFF.

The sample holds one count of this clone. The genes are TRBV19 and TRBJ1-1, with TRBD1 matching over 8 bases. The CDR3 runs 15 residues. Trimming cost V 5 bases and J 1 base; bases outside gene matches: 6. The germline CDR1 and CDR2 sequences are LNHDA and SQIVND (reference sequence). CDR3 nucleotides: TGTGCCAGTAGTCTATGGACAGGGTCGAACACTGAAGCTTTCTTT. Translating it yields CASSLWTGSNTEAFF.

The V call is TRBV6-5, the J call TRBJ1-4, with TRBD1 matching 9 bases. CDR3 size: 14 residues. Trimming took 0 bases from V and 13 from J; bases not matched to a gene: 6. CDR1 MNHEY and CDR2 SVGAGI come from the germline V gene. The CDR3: CASSYSPDRGRLFF. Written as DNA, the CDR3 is TGTGCCAGCAGTTACTCACCTGACAGGGGGAGACTGTTTTTT.

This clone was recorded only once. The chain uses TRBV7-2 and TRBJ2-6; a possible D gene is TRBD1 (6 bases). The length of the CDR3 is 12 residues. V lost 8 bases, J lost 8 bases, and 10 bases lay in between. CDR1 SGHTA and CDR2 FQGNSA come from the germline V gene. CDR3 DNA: TGTGCCAGCTCAGGGGTCACCAACGTCCTGACTTTC. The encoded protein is CASSGVTNVLTF.

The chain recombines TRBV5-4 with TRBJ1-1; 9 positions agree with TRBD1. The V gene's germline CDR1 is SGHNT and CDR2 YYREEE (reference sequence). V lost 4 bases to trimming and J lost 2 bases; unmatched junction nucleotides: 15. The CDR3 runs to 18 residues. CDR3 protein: CASSPKPGQGGLNTEAFF. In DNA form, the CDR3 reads TGTGCCAGCAGCCCTAAGCCGGGACAGGGTGGCCTTAACACTGAAGCTTTCTTT.

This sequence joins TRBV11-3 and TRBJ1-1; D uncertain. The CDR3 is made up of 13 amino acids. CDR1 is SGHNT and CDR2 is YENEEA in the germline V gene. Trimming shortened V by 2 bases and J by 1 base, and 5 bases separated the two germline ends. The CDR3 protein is CASSLIRNTEAFF. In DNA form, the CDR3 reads TGTGCCAGCAGCTTAATCAGGAACACTGAAGCTTTCTTT. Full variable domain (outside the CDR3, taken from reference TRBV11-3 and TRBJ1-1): EAGVVQSPRYKIIEKKQPVAFWCNPISGHNTLYWYLQNLGQGPELLIRYENEEAVDDSQLPKDRFSAERLKGVDSTLKIQPAELGDSAVYLCASSLIRNTEAFFGQGTRLTVV.